This TCR beta chain was observed in a study of blood T cell repertoires in COVID-19. A single count supports this clone. Profiled with immunoSEQ multiplex PCR; TCRdb holds only in-frame clones, not every one. The sample yields tens of thousands of clones, more than 75% seen once. V lost 0 bases to trimming and J lost 2 bases, with 8 bases between them. The CDR3 runs to 14 residues. Germline CDR1 reads SGHNT; CDR2 reads YYREEE (reference sequence). The rearrangement links TRBV5-4 to TRBJ1-2; no firm D call. The clonotype originates from a human donor in a cohort sampled during active COVID-19. The sample consisted of peripheral blood. The DNA of the CDR3 is TGTGCCAGCAGCTTGGCGGGAGTGAACTATGGCTACACCTTC. Protein product: CASSLAGVNYGYTF.